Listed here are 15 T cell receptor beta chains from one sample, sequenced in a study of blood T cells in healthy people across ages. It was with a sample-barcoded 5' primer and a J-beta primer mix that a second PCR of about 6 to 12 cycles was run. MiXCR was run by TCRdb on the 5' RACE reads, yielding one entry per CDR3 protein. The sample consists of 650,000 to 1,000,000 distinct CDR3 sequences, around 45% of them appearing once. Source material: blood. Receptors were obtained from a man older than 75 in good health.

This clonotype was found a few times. The CDR3 loop is CASNKIGAPGIEQYF. The CDR3 nucleotides read TGTGCCAGCAACAAGATCGGAGCCCCCGGGATCGAGCAGTACTTC. The chain carries TRBV27 and TRBJ2-7; the D gene is possibly TRBD2 (5 bases). The CDR3 runs to 15 residues. V shed 7 bases and J shed 6 bases, with 22 bases lying between them. Germline V gene data show CDR1 as MNHEY and CDR2 as SMNVEV (reference sequence).

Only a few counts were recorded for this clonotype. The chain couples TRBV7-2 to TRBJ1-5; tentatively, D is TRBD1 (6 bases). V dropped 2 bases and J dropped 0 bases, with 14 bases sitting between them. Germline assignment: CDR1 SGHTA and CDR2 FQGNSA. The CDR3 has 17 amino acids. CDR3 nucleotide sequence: TGTGCCAGCAGCTTAATGGGGGCCTCCGGTAGCAATCAGCCCCAGCATTTT. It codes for CASSLMGASGSNQPQHF.

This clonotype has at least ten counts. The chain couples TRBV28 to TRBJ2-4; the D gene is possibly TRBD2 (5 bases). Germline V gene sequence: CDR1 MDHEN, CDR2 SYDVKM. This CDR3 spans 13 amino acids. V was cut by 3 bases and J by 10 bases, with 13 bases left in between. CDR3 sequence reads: CASSFGYSGIQYF. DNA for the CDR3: TGTGCCAGCAGTTTTGGGTACTCGGGAATTCAGTACTTC.

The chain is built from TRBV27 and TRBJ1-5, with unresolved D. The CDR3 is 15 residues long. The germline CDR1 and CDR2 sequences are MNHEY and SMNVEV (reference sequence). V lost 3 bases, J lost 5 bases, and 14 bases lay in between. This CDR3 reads CASSLRRTEDQPQHF. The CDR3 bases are TGTGCCAGCAGTTTGCGAAGGACTGAGGATCAGCCCCAGCATTTT.

The CDR3 DNA is TGTGCCAGCAGCCCAGGGACTAGCGCGTGGGGAGATACGCAGTATTTT. It codes for CASSPGTSAWGDTQYF. The chain links TRBV11-3 to TRBJ2-3, with TRBD2 identical over 10 bases. This CDR3 has 16 residues. J was trimmed by 5 bases and V by 5 bases; bases with no gene match: 10. Germline V gives CDR1 SGHNT, CDR2 YENEEA.

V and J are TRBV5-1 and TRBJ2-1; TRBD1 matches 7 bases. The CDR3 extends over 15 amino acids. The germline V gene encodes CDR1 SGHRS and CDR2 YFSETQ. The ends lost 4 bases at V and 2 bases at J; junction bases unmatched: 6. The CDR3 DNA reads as TGCGCCAGCAGCATCGAACAGGGGCCCTACAATGAGCAGTTCTTC. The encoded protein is CASSIEQGPYNEQFF. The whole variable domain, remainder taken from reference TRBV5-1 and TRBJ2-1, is KAGVTQTPRYLIKTRGQQVTLSCSPISGHRSVSWYQQTPGQGLQFLFEYFSETQRNKGNFPGRFSGRQFSNSRSEMNVSTLELGDSALYLCASSIEQGPYNEQFFGPGTRLTVL.

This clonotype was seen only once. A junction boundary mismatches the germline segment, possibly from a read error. The CDR3, as DNA: TGTGCCTGCAGCAGAGAGGATGGGGAGACCCAGTTCTTC. Residues: CACSREDGETQFF. The V and J genes are TRBV7-2 and TRBJ2-1; D might be TRBD2 (5 bases). The germline gives CDR1 SGHTA, CDR2 FQGNSA. The CDR3 is 13 residues long.

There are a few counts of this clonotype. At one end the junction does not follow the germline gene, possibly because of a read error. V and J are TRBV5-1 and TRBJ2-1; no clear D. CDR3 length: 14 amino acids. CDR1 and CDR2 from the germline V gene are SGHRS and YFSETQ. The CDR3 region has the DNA TGTGCCAGCAGCTTAGTCGGCGGCGACAATGAGCAGTTCTTC. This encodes CASSLVGGDNEQFF.

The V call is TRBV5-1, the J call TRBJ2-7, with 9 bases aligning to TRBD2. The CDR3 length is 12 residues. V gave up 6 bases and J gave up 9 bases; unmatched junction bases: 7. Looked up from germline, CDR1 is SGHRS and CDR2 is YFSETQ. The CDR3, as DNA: TGCGCCAGCACCCTAGCGGGAAAGGTGCAGTACTTC. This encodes CASTLAGKVQYF.

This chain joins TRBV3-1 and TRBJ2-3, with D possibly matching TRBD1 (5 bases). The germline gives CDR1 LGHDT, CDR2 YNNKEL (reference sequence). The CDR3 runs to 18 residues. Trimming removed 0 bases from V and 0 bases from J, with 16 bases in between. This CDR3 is CASSQDAGSDPSTDTQYF. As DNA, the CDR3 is TGTGCCAGCAGCCAAGATGCAGGGTCCGATCCTAGCACAGATACGCAGTATTTT.

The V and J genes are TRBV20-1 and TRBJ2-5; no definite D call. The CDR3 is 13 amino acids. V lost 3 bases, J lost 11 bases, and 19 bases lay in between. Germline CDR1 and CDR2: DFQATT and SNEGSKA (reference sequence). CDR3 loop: CSASTETRSGQYF. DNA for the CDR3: TGCAGTGCTAGTACAGAAACCCGGAGTGGGCAGTACTTC.

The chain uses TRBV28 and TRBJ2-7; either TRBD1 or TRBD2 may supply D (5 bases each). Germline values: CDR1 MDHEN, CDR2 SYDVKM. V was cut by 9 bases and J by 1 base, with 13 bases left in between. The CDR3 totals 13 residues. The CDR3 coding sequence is TGTGCCAGTCATGGGACGGAATCCTACGAGCAGTACTTC. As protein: CASHGTESYEQYF.

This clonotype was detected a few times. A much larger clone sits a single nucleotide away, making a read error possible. The CDR3 DNA follows: TGCGCCAGCAGACAAGTTGTCCGAGCCTACGAGCAGTACTTC. Amino acid sequence: CASRQVVRAYEQYF. This sequence joins TRBV4-3 and TRBJ2-7; D is unresolved. CDR3 size: 14 residues. The V gene's germline CDR1 is LGHNA and CDR2 YSLEER.

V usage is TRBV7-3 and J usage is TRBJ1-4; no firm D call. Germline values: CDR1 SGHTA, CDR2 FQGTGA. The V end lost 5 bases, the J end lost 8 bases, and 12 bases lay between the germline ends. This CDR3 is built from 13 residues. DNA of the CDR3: TGTGCCAGCAGCGCCGGAGACGGGGAAAAACTGTTTTTT. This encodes CASSAGDGEKLFF.

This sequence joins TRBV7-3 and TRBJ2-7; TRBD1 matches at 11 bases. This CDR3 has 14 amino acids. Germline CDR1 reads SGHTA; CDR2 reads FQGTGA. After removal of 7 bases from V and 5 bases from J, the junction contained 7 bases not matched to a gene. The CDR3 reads CASTRGQGVDEQYF. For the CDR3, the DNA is TGTGCCAGCACCCGGGGACAGGGGGTAGACGAGCAGTACTTC.